One sample yielded the 5 T cell receptor beta chains listed below, sequenced in a study of T cell responses to AZD1222 COVID-19 vaccine. The data were produced by immunoSEQ multiplex PCR, yet TCRdb's version contains in-frame clones alone and is incomplete. This table has roughly 110,000 clones, 75% to 90% appearing once. Specimen: peripheral blood, collected on day 0 of AZD1222 vaccination. These receptors all come from an adult in good health.

The chain recombines TRBV5-5 with TRBJ1-2; D is possibly TRBD1 (5 bases). V dropped 6 bases and J dropped 4 bases, with 22 bases sitting between them. Per the germline V gene, CDR1 is SGHKS and CDR2 is YYEKEE (reference sequence). This CDR3 is 16 amino acids long. The CDR3 protein is CASTPSVSAGAYGYTF. CDR3 sequence (DNA): TGTGCCAGCACCCCATCAGTGTCGGCCGGGGCCTATGGCTACACCTTC.

V is TRBV9 and J is TRBJ2-7; the D gene could be TRBD1 or TRBD2 (5 bases each). The germline V gene has CDR1 SGDLS and CDR2 YYNGEE. The CDR3 contains 15 residues. Trimming took 0 bases from V and 5 from J, leaving 15 bases between them. CDR3 loop: CASSVAPGRKDEQYF. Written as DNA, the CDR3 is TGTGCCAGCAGCGTAGCACCGGGGCGTAAGGACGAGCAGTACTTC.

The chain recombines TRBV5-8 with TRBJ2-7; D might be TRBD1 (6 bases). Germline-derived CDR1 and CDR2 are SGHTS and YDEGEE. This CDR3 comprises 13 residues. Trimming took off 8 bases at V and 3 bases at J, with 15 bases between the two ends. As DNA, the CDR3 is TGTGCCAGTACAGGGTCAGGAGGCTACGAGCAGTACTTC. This sequence encodes CASTGSGGYEQYF.

J is TRBJ2-1 and V is TRBV6-1; a possible D gene is TRBD2 (5 bases). Germline CDR1 is MNHNS and CDR2 is SASEGT. CDR3 length: 15 amino acids. V was cut by 1 base and J by 8 bases, with 15 bases left in between. CDR3 region: CASSEEGTAAHEQFF. The CDR3 region has the DNA TGTGCCAGCAGTGAAGAAGGTACAGCGGCTCATGAGCAGTTCTTC.

Comment on this clone: Other DNA sequences in the same sample also yield this CDR3. The chain joins TRBV27 to TRBJ2-2; D assignment may be TRBD1 or TRBD2 (5 bases each). V shed 3 bases and J shed 5 bases, with 7 bases lying between them. The CDR3 covers 13 residues. Looked up from germline, CDR1 is MNHEY and CDR2 is SMNVEV (reference sequence). This CDR3 is CASSLWGTGELFF. The CDR3 bases are TGTGCCAGCAGTTTGTGGGGGACCGGGGAGCTGTTTTTT.